The rows below give T cell receptor beta chains drawn from one sample of a study of T cell changes during pregnancy in multiple sclerosis. Method: immunoSEQ multiplex PCR; TCRdb's copy keeps in-frame clones and lacks some. The table shows about 48,000 clones, with over 80% occurring only once. Sequenced here: CD4+ T cells from peripheral blood mononuclear cells, sampled in the second trimester of pregnancy. Source of these receptors: a female donor in good health, enrolled as a control in a pregnancy study. CDR3s include the opening cysteine and the closing phenylalanine or tryptophan.

J: TRBJ1-2; V: TRBV18; CDR3: CASSEDRSRGYTF
J: TRBJ1-4; V: TRBV4-1; CDR3: CASSPRGTTNEKLFF
J: TRBJ2-5; V: TRBV19; CDR3: CASSHGQVETQYF
J: TRBJ2-7; V: TRBV18; CDR3: CASSYQASGLAGVYEQYF
J: TRBJ2-3; V: TRBV28; CDR3: CASSSTGLGADTQYF
J: TRBJ2-3; V: TRBV10-3; CDR3: CAISVASGSTDTQYF
J: TRBJ2-2; V: TRBV28; CDR3: CASSRGPYTGELFF
J: TRBJ1-5; V: TRBV19; CDR3: CASSNSGGAQHF
J: TRBJ2-7; V: TRBV6-1; CDR3: CASGTSGPYEQYF
J: TRBJ2-5; V: TRBV10-2; CDR3: CASSEGGGETQYF
J: TRBJ2-5; V: TRBV18; CDR3: CASSPQTGEETQYF
J: TRBJ2-1; V: TRBV6-5; CDR3: CASSYSTSGSQNEQFF
J: TRBJ1-5; V: TRBV7-9; CDR3: CASSTGQGNQPQHF
J: TRBJ2-3; V: TRBV28; CDR3: CLNRDRSTDTQYF
J: TRBJ1-5; V: TRBV7-8; CDR3: CASSSATGGGQPQHF
J: TRBJ2-7; V: TRBV4-3; CDR3: CASSLLAREGEQYF
J: TRBJ1-1; V: TRBV5-6; CDR3: CASSQIQNGGTEAFF
J: TRBJ2-3; V: TRBV27; CDR3: CASSLGQGLGYGTRRYF
J: TRBJ2-7; V: TRBV6-5; CDR3: CASSYVAGARYEQYF
J: TRBJ2-1; V: TRBV2; CDR3: CASSPPAADEQFF
J: TRBJ1-2; V: TRBV5-1; CDR3: CASSPDGQGYGYTF
J: TRBJ1-4; V: TRBV25-1; CDR3: CASSEVPGANEKLFF
J: TRBJ1-2; V: TRBV28; CDR3: CASSLPGHGHYGYTF
J: TRBJ2-5; V: TRBV11-2; CDR3: CASSWAKETQYF
J: TRBJ1-2; V: TRBV19; CDR3: CASSIAQAVDGYTF
J: TRBJ2-5; V: TRBV2; CDR3: CASSLPGHGETQYF